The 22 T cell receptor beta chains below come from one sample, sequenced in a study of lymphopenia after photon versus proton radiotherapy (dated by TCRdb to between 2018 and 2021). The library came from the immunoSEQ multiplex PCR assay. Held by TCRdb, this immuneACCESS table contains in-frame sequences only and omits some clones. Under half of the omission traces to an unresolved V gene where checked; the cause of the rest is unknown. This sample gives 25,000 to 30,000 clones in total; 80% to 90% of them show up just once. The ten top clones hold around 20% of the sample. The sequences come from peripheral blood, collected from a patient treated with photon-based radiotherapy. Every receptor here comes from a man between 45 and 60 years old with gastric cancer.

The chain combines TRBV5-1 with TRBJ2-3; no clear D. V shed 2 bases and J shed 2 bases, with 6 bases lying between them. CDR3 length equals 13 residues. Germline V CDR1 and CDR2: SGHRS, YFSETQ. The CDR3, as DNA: TGCGCCAGCAGCTTAGAAGCCACAGATACGCAGTATTTT. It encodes CASSLEATDTQYF.

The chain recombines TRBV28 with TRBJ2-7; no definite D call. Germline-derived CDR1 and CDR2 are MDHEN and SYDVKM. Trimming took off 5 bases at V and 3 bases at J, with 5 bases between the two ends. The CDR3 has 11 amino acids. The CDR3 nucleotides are TGTGCCAGCAGTACATTCTACGAGCAGTACTTC. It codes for CASSTFYEQYF.

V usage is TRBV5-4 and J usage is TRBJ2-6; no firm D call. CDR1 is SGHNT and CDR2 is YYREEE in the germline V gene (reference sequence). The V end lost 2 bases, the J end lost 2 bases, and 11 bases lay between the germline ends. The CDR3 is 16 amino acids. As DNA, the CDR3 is TGTGCCAGCAGCTTTTGGTTTATGACTGGGGCCAACGTCCTGACTTTC. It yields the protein CASSFWFMTGANVLTF.

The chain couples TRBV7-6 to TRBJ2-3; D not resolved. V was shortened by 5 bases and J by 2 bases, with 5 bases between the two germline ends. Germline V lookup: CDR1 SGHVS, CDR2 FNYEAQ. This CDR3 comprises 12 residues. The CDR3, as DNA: TGTGCCAGCAGCCCCCACACAGATACGCAGTATTTT. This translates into CASSPHTDTQYF.

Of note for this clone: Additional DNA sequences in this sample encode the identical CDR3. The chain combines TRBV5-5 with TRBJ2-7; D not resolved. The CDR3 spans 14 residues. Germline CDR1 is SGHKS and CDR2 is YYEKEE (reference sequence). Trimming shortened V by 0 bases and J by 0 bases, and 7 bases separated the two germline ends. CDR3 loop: CASSLVGRSYEQYV. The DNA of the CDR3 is TGTGCCAGCAGCTTGGTTGGGCGCTCCTACGAGCAGTACGTC.

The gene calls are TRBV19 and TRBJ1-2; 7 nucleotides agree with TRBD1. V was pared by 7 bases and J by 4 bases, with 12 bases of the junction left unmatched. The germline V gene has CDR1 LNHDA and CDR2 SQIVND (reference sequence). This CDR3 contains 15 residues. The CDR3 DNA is TGTGCCAGTAAGGTAAAAAGATGGGACAGCTATGGCTACACCTTC. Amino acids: CASKVKRWDSYGYTF.

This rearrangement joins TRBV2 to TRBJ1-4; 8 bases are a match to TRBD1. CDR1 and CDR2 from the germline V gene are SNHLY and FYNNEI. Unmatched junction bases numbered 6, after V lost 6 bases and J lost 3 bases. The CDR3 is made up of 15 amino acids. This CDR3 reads CASSMDRAANEKLFF. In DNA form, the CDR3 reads TGTGCCAGCAGCATGGACAGGGCGGCTAATGAAAAACTGTTTTTT.

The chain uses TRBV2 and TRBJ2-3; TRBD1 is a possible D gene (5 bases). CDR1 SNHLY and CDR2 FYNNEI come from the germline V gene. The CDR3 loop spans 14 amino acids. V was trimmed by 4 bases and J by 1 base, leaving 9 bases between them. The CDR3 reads CASSVQGGTDTQYF. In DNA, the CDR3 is TGTGCCAGCAGTGTCCAGGGCGGCACAGATACGCAGTATTTT. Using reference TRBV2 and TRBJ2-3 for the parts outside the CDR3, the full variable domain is EPEVTQTPSHQVTQMGQEVILRCVPISNHLYFYWYRQILGQKVEFLVSFYNNEISEKSEIFDDQFSVERPDGSNFTLKIRSTKLEDSAMYFCASSVQGGTDTQYFGPGTRLTVL.

CDR3 residues: CASSRAEATNEKLFF. CDR3 nucleotides: TGTGCCAGCAGCCGGGCCGAAGCAACTAATGAAAAACTGTTTTTT. The V and J genes are TRBV7-9 and TRBJ1-4; D is uncertain. V was cut by 5 bases and J by 0 bases, with 10 bases left in between. The CDR3 is 15 residues long. Germline assignment: CDR1 SEHNR and CDR2 FQNEAQ (reference sequence).

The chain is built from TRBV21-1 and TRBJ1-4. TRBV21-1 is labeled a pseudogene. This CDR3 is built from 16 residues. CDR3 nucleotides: TGTGCCAGCAGCATTACCTCGCAGGACGCTCGGGAAAAACTGTTTTTT. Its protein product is CASSITSQDAREKLFF.

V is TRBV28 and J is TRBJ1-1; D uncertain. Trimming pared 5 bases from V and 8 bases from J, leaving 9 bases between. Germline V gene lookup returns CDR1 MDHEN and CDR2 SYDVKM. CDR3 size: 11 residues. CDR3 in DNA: TGTGCCAGCAGTACTCAACGGGAAGCTTTCTTT. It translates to CASSTQREAFF. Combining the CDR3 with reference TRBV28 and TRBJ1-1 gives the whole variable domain DVKVTQSSRYLVKRTGEKVFLECVQDMDHENMFWYRQDPGLGLRLIYFSYDVKMKEKGDIPEGYSVSREKKERFSLILESASTNQTSMYLCASSTQREAFFGQGTRLTVV.

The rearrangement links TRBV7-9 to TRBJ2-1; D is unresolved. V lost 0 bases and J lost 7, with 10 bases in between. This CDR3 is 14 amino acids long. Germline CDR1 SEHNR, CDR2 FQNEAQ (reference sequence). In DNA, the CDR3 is TGTGCCAGCAGCTTAGCCACAGAGGTTAATGAGCAGTTCTTC. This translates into CASSLATEVNEQFF.

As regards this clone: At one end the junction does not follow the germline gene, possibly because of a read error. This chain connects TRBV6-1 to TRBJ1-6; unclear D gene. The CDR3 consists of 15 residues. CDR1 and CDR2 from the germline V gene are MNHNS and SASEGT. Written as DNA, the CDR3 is TGTGCCATCAGTTCAGGAAGCTCCTATAATTCACCCCTCCACTTT. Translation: CAISSGSSYNSPLHF.

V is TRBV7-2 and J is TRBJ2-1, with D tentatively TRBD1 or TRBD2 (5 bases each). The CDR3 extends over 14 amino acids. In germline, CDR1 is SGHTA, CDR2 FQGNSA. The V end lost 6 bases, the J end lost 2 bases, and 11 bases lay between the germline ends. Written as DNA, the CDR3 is TGTGCCAGCAGGGGACCTGGGGCCTACAATGAGCAGTTCTTC. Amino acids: CASRGPGAYNEQFF.

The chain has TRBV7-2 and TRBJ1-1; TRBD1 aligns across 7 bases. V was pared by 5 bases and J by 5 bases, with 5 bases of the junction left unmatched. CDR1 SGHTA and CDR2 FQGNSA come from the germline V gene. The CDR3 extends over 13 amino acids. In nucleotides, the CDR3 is TGTGCCAGCAGCCCAGGGGGAGAAACTGAAGCTTTCTTT. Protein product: CASSPGGETEAFF. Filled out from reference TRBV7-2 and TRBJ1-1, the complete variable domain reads GAGVSQSPSNKVTEKGKDVELRCDPISGHTALYWYRQSLGQGLEFLIYFQGNSAPDKSGLPSDRFSAERTGGSVSTLTIQRTQQEDSAVYLCASSPGGETEAFFGQGTRLTVV.

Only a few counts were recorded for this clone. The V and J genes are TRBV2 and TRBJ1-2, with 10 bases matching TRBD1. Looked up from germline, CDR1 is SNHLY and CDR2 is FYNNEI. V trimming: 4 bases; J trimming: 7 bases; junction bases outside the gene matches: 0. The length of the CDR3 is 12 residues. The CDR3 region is CASSGTGGGYTF. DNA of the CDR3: TGTGCCAGCAGTGGGACAGGGGGTGGCTACACCTTC.

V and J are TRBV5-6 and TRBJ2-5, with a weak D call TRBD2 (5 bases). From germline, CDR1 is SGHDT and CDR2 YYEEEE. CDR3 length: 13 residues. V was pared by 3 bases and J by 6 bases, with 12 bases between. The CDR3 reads CASSSRPGKTQYF. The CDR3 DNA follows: TGTGCCAGCAGCTCGCGGCCCGGGAAGACCCAGTACTTC.

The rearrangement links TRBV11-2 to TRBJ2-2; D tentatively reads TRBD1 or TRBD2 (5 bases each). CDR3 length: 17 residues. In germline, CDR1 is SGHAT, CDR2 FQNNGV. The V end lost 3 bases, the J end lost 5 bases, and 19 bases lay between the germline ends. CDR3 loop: CASSFFMGVLRTGELFF. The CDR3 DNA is TGTGCCAGCAGCTTCTTTATGGGGGTCTTGAGGACCGGGGAGCTGTTTTTT.

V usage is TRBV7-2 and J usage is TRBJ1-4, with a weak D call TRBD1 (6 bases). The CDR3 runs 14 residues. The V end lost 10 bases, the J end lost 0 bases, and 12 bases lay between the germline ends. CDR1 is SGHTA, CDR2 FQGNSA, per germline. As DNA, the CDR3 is TGTGCCACCTCGGACAGTGCAACTAATGAAAAACTGTTTTTT. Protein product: CATSDSATNEKLFF.

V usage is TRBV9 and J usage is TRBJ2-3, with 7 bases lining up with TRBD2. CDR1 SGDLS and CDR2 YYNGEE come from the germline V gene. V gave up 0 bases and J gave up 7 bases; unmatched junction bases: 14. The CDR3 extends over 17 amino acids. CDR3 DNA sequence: TGTGCCAGCAGCGTAGACTGGGGGGGACTGGGGTCAAATACGCAGTATTTT. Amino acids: CASSVDWGGLGSNTQYF.

This chain's CDR3 is CASSPSGSTDTQYF. CDR3 DNA sequence: TGTGCCAGCAGCCCTTCGGGGAGCACAGATACGCAGTATTTT. This chain connects TRBV7-6 to TRBJ2-3; D possibly corresponds to TRBD2 (5 bases). Germline V gives CDR1 SGHVS, CDR2 FNYEAQ. With 5 bases removed from V and 0 bases from J, the gap between germline ends came to 9 bases. The CDR3 sequence is 14 residues long.

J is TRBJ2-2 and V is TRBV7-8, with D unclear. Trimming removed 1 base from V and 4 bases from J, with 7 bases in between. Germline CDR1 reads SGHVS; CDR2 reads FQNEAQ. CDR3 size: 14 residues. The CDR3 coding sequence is TGTGCCAGCAGCTTAGTTCCGCTCACCGGGGAGCTGTTTTTT. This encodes CASSLVPLTGELFF.